The 25 T cell receptor beta chains below come from one sample, sequenced in a study of cytomegalovirus exposure and HLA in healthy donors. Clones were read by immunoSEQ multiplex PCR, and TCRdb kept only the in-frame ones, dropping some. The sample includes about 150,000 clones, about 88% of them seen just once. The sample comprised PBMCs. These receptors were obtained from a woman between 18 and 30 years old in good health and CMV-seropositive.

The chain uses TRBV7-8 and TRBJ2-5, with TRBD2 as a possible D gene (6 bases). The ends were cut back, 1 base at V and 9 bases at J, with 15 bases in the middle. The germline V gene encodes CDR1 SGHVS and CDR2 FQNEAQ. The CDR3 length is 14 residues. The CDR3: CASSLEASAPAQYF. In DNA, the CDR3 is TGTGCCAGCAGCTTAGAGGCTAGCGCACCGGCCCAGTACTTC.

The chain combines TRBV4-3 with TRBJ1-4, with 9 bases that match TRBD1. The V and J ends lost 4 bases and 7 bases, in that order; junction bases with no gene match: 10. The germline V gene has CDR1 LGHNA and CDR2 YSLEER. The CDR3 is 16 amino acids. The CDR3, as DNA: TGCGCCAGCAGCCCCCTTCAGGGGACAGGGAGTGAAAAACTGTTTTTT. Translation gives CASSPLQGTGSEKLFF.

The chain links TRBV9 to TRBJ1-4; 7 positions agree with TRBD1. The CDR3 runs to 13 residues. Trimming cost V 0 bases and J 13 bases; bases outside gene matches: 6. Germline CDR1 and CDR2: SGDLS and YYNGEE. The CDR3 coding sequence is TGTGCCAGCAGCGTAGGGACAGGCCAGCGACTGTTTTTT. Its protein is CASSVGTGQRLFF. Drawing the rest from reference TRBV9 and TRBJ1-4, the complete variable domain is DSGVTQTPKHLITATGQRVTLRCSPRSGDLSVYWYQQSLDQGLQFLIQYYNGEERAKGNILERFSAQQFPDLHSELNLSSLELGDSALYFCASSVGTGQRLFFGSGTQLSVL.

This clone was counted between two and nine times. The chain joins TRBV7-8 to TRBJ2-7, with D maybe TRBD2 (6 bases). This CDR3 has 15 residues. V was pared by 0 bases and J by 6 bases, with 15 bases between. Germline V gene lookup returns CDR1 SGHVS and CDR2 FQNEAQ. The CDR3 region has the DNA TGTGCCAGCAGCTTAGCGTGGGGACTTAGTATCGAGCAGTACTTC. The encoded protein is CASSLAWGLSIEQYF. Together with reference TRBV7-8 and TRBJ2-7, the CDR3 gives the full variable domain: GAGVSQSPRYKVAKRGQDVALRCDPISGHVSLFWYQQALGQGPEFLTYFQNEAQLDKSGLPSDRFFAERPEGSVSTLKIQRTQQEDSAVYLCASSLAWGLSIEQYFGPGTRLTVT.

This clone was detected only once. The chain has TRBV27 and TRBJ1-2, with unresolved D. Germline CDR1 MNHEY, CDR2 SMNVEV (reference sequence). This CDR3 region has 15 residues. Trimming shortened V by 3 bases and J by 0 bases, and 11 bases separated the two germline ends. CDR3 in amino acids: CASSFNGGSNYGYTF. CDR3 coding DNA: TGTGCCAGCAGTTTCAATGGCGGGTCTAACTATGGCTACACCTTC.

This chain connects TRBV5-1 to TRBJ1-5, with D possibly being TRBD1 (6 bases). This CDR3 contains 16 residues. CDR1 is SGHRS and CDR2 is YFSETQ in the germline V gene. The V end was cut by 0 bases, the J end by 2 bases, with 12 bases between. The CDR3 bases are TGCGCCAGCAGCTTGGAAGGGGGTATGGGCAATCAGCCCCAGCATTTT. Its protein product is CASSLEGGMGNQPQHF.

The chain recombines TRBV5-1 with TRBJ2-7; TRBD2 agrees at 10 bases. Per germline, CDR1 SGHRS and CDR2 YFSETQ. The V gene end was trimmed by 7 bases and the J gene end by 7 bases; junction bases not matched to a gene: 2. This CDR3 comprises 11 residues. The CDR3 coding sequence is TGCGCCAGCGGACTAGCGGAGGAGCAGTACTTC. Its protein product is CASGLAEEQYF.

Only one count was recorded for this clone. The chain uses TRBV5-1 and TRBJ2-7, with 8 bases that match TRBD1. The CDR3 covers 15 residues. Germline V gene sequence: CDR1 SGHRS, CDR2 YFSETQ. Trimming at V came to 0 bases and at J to 3 bases, leaving 5 bases not matched to a gene. In DNA, the CDR3 is TGCGCCAGCAGCTTGGCCGGACAGGGTGGCTACGAGCAGTACTTC. Its translation: CASSLAGQGGYEQYF.

The chain has TRBV7-9 and TRBJ1-5; a possible D gene is TRBD1 (6 bases). CDR1 SEHNR and CDR2 FQNEAQ come from the germline V gene (reference sequence). The CDR3 is 15 residues long. Trimming removed 1 base from V and 5 bases from J, with 12 bases in between. The CDR3 nucleotides are TGTGCCAGCAGCTTAGTGGGGGCAGGGGATCAGCCCCAGCATTTT. Its translation: CASSLVGAGDQPQHF.

This sequence joins TRBV5-1 and TRBJ2-7; D possibly corresponds to TRBD2 (6 bases). Germline-derived CDR1 and CDR2 are SGHRS and YFSETQ. Trimming stripped 0 bases from V and 6 bases from J, with 22 bases between. This CDR3 has 17 residues. As DNA, the CDR3 is TGCGCCAGCAGCTTGGAGGCGGGGTACGGTCCATCGTCCGAGCAGTACTTC. Amino acid sequence: CASSLEAGYGPSSEQYF.

The rearrangement uses TRBV7-9 and TRBJ2-7, with D tentatively TRBD2 (6 bases). Germline CDR1 is SEHNR and CDR2 is FQNEAQ (reference sequence). The CDR3 spans 18 residues. Trimming removed 0 bases from V and 0 bases from J, with 18 bases in between. CDR3 loop: CASSLALGSSESSYEQYF. The CDR3 coding sequence is TGTGCCAGCAGCTTAGCCCTGGGTTCTAGCGAAAGCTCCTACGAGCAGTACTTC.

The chain has TRBV2 and TRBJ1-5; 8 bases match TRBD1. V gave up 4 bases and J gave up 2 bases; unmatched junction bases: 7. The CDR3 spans 16 residues. Germline V gives CDR1 SNHLY, CDR2 FYNNEI. CDR3 nucleotide sequence: TGTGCCAGCAGTGGCTCCGGGACAGGCCGCAATCAGCCCCAGCATTTT. It encodes CASSGSGTGRNQPQHF.

The table lists this clone with a count of one. The gene calls are TRBV7-9 and TRBJ2-2; 14 bases agree with TRBD2. The germline CDR1 and CDR2 sequences are SEHNR and FQNEAQ (reference sequence). This CDR3 contains 17 residues. J was trimmed by 4 bases and V by 4 bases; bases with no gene match: 5. The CDR3 sequence is CASSSTSGRAFTGELFF. For the CDR3, the DNA is TGTGCCAGCAGCTCGACTAGCGGGAGGGCTTTCACCGGGGAGCTGTTTTTT.

The CDR3 DNA sequence: TGTGCCAGCAGTTATGGGACAGGGTACGACGAGCAGTACTTC. It yields the protein CASSYGTGYDEQYF. The chain uses TRBV6-5 and TRBJ2-7, with 9 bases that match TRBD1. The junction had 5 bases not matched to a gene; V was cut back by 3 bases and J by 5 bases. Per the germline V gene, CDR1 is MNHEY and CDR2 is SVGAGI. This CDR3 is 14 amino acids long.

CDR3 loop: CASSGQSYEQYF. CDR3 nucleotide sequence: TGTGCCAGCAGCGGACAGTCCTACGAGCAGTACTTC. The rearrangement uses TRBV9 and TRBJ2-7; D is possibly TRBD1 (5 bases). V lost 3 bases, J lost 1 base, and 5 bases lay in between. CDR3 length: 12 residues. CDR1 and CDR2 (germline): SGDLS, YYNGEE.

This chain links TRBV7-9 with TRBJ2-1; TRBD2 aligns across 8 bases. This CDR3 has 15 residues. CDR1 SEHNR and CDR2 FQNEAQ come from the germline V gene (reference sequence). With 3 bases clipped from V and 3 bases from J, the junction kept 4 bases outside the gene matches. The CDR3 loop is CASSFFAGGYNEQFF. The CDR3 DNA reads as TGTGCCAGCAGCTTTTTTGCGGGGGGCTACAATGAGCAGTTCTTC. The full variable domain, rest sourced from reference TRBV7-9 and TRBJ2-1, is DTGVSQNPRHKITKRGQNVTFRCDPISEHNRLYWYRQTLGQGPEFLTYFQNEAQLEKSRLLSDRFSAERPKGSFSTLEIQRTEQGDSAMYLCASSFFAGGYNEQFFGPGTRLTVL.

V and J are TRBV19 and TRBJ2-2; D unclear. With 5 bases removed from V and 1 base from J, the gap between germline ends came to 17 bases. The CDR3 contains 17 residues. Germline CDR1 LNHDA, CDR2 SQIVND (reference sequence). The DNA for the CDR3 is TGTGCCAGTAGTTTAGGGTTGGGCAGATTGAACACCGGGGAGCTGTTTTTT. The encoded protein is CASSLGLGRLNTGELFF.

This clone was recorded only once. The chain links TRBV5-6 to TRBJ1-1, with TRBD1 identical over 12 bases. CDR1 is SGHDT, CDR2 YYEEEE, per germline. This CDR3 is 15 amino acids long. V shed 7 bases, J shed 3 bases, and the junction held 7 bases outside the gene matches. The CDR3 loop reads CASSGTGGWDTEAFF. The DNA for the CDR3 is TGTGCCAGCTCCGGGACAGGGGGCTGGGACACTGAAGCTTTCTTT.

The chain employs TRBV7-9 and TRBJ2-7, with a weak D call TRBD1 (5 bases). The CDR3 spans 12 residues. V shed 5 bases and J shed 4 bases, with 9 bases lying between them. Germline lookup yields CDR1 SEHNR and CDR2 FQNEAQ (reference sequence). The DNA of the CDR3 is TGTGCCAGCAGCCGACAGTCTTACGAGCAGTACTTC. Translated: CASSRQSYEQYF.

DNA for the CDR3: TGTGCCAGCAGCGTAGGGGCTAGCGGGACCTACGAGCAGTACTTC. Amino acid sequence: CASSVGASGTYEQYF. The V gene is TRBV9, the J gene TRBJ2-7; 9 nucleotides match TRBD2. The J segment lost 2 bases and the V segment lost 0 bases, leaving 3 bases of the junction unmatched. Germline lookup yields CDR1 SGDLS and CDR2 YYNGEE. CDR3 length equals 15 residues.

This rearrangement joins TRBV7-2 to TRBJ2-7; D uncertain. The CDR3 runs to 14 residues. In germline, CDR1 is SGHTA, CDR2 FQGNSA. V was pared by 2 bases and J by 6 bases, with 14 bases between. Here the CDR3 reads CASSLFESVLEQYF. The CDR3 bases are TGTGCCAGCAGCTTATTCGAATCGGTCCTCGAGCAGTACTTC.

A word on this clone: As the CDR3 is not closed by the conserved phenylalanine or tryptophan, this likely results from a read error. The limits of the CDR3 on the DNA are not certain, so only TCRdb's listed CDR3 is given. The CDR3 protein is CASSLEGLAGPQ. This chain uses TRBV2 with TRBJ2-7; the DNA was not compared with TRBD2, the D call given in the table. Germline CDR1 and CDR2: SNHLY and FYNNEI. Including both end residues, the CDR3 is 12 amino acids long.

This chain connects TRBV7-2 to TRBJ2-7, with D possibly being TRBD1 (5 bases). Germline V gene lookup returns CDR1 SGHTA and CDR2 FQGNSA. The V end was cut by 6 bases, the J end by 3 bases, with 15 bases between. This CDR3 is built from 14 residues. This CDR3 is CASRLPREDYEQYF. In DNA, the CDR3 is TGTGCCAGCAGGCTGCCCAGGGAAGACTACGAGCAGTACTTC.

The chain joins TRBV4-1 to TRBJ2-4, with 13 positions matching TRBD2. The CDR3 is 16 residues long. The V gene's germline CDR1 is MGHRA and CDR2 YSYEKL. V trimming: 4 bases; J trimming: 5 bases; junction bases outside the gene matches: 5. CDR3 amino acids: CASSPLAGGFENIQYF. In DNA, the CDR3 is TGCGCCAGCAGCCCACTAGCGGGAGGGTTTGAAAACATTCAGTACTTC.

This clone was recorded once. The rearrangement links TRBV28 to TRBJ2-1; 11 bases are a match to TRBD1. Trimming took 4 bases from V and 6 from J; bases not matched to a gene: 5. CDR1 and CDR2 (germline): MDHEN, SYDVKM. The CDR3 covers 15 residues. Here the CDR3 reads CASSSSGQGGNEQFF. The CDR3 bases are TGTGCCAGCAGTTCCTCGGGACAGGGGGGCAATGAGCAGTTCTTC.